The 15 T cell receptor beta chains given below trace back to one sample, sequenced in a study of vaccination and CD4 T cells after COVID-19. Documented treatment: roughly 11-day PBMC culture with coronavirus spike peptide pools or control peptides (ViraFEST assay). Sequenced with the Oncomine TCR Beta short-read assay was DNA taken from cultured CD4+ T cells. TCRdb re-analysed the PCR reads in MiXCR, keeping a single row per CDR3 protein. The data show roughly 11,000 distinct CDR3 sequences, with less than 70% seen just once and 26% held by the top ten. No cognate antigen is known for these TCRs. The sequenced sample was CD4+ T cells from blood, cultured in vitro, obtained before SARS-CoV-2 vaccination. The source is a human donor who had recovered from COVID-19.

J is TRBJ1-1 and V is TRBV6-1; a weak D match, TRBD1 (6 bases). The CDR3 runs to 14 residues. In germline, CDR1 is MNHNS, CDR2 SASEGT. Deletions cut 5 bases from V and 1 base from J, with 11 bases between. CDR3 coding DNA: TGTGCCAGCAGTCTACAGGGTAGGAACACTGAAGCTTTCTTT. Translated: CASSLQGRNTEAFF.

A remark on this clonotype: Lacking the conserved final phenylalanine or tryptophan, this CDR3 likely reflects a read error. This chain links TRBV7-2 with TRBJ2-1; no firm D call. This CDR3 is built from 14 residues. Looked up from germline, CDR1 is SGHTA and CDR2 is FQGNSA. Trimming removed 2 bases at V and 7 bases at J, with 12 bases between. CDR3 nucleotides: TGTGCCAGCAGCTTACTACCCTCAGGAAATGAGCAGTTCCTC. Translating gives CASSLLPSGNEQFL.

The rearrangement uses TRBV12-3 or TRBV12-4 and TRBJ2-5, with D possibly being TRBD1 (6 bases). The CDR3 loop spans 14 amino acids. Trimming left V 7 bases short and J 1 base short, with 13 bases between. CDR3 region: CASTNRDSQETQYF. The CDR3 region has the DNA TGTGCCAGCACAAACAGGGATTCCCAAGAGACCCAGTACTTC.

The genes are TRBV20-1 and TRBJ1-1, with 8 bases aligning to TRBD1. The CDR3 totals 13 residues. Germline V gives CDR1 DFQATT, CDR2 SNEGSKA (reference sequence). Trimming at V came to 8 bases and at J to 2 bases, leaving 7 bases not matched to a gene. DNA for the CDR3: TGCAGTCCCGGACAGGGCAGCAACACTGAAGCTTTCTTT. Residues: CSPGQGSNTEAFF.

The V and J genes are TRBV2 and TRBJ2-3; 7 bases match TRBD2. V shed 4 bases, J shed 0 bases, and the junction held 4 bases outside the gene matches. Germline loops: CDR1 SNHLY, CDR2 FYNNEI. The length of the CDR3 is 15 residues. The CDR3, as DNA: TGTGCCAGCAGTGCCGCGGGAGTCAGCACAGATACGCAGTATTTT. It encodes CASSAAGVSTDTQYF.

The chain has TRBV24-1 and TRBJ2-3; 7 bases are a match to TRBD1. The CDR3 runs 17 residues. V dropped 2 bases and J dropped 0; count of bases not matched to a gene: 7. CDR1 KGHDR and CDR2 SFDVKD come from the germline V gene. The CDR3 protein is CATSDSLGTASTDTQYF. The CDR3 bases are TGTGCCACCAGTGATTCGCTCGGGACAGCTAGCACAGATACGCAGTATTTT.

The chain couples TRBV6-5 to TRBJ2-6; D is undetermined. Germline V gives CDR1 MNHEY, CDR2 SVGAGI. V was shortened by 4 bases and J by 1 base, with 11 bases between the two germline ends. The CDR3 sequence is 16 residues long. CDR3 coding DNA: TGTGCCAGCAGTTCTCCGGCCGTATCTGGGGCCAACGTCCTGACTTTC. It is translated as CASSSPAVSGANVLTF.

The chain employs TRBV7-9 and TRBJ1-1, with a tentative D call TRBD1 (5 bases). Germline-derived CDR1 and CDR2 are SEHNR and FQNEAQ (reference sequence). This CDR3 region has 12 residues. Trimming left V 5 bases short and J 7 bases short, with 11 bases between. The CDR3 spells CASSLTEIEAFF. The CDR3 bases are TGTGCCAGCAGCCTGACAGAAATTGAAGCTTTCTTT.

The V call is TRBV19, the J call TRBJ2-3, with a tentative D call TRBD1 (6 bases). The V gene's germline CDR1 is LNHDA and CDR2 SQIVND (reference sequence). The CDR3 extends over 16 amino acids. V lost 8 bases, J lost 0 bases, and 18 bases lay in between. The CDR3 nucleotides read TGTGCCAGTCTGGGGACGGGACACCCTAGCACAGATACGCAGTATTTT. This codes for CASLGTGHPSTDTQYF.

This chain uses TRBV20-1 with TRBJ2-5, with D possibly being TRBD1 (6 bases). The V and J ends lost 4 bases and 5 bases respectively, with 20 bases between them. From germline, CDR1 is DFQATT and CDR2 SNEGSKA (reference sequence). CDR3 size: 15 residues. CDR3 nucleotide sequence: TGCAGTGCTAAGAATTCCGGGGTCGGACAGGAGACCCAGTACTTC. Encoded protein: CSAKNSGVGQETQYF.

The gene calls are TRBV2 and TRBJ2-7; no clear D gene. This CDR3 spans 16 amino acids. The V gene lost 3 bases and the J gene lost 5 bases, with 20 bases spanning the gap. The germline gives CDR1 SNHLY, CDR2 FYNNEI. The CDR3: CASSDDAPVPGDEQYF. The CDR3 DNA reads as TGTGCCAGCAGTGATGACGCCCCTGTACCTGGGGACGAGCAGTACTTC.

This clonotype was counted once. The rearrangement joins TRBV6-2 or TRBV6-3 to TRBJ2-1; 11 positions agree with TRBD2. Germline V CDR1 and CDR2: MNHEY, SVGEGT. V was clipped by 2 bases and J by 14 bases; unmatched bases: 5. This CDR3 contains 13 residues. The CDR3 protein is CASSYAGLAEKFF. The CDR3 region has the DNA TGTGCCAGCAGTTACGCGGGACTAGCGGAAAAGTTCTTC.

The CDR3 sequence is CSARAATPNTGELFF. The DNA of the CDR3 is TGCAGTGCTAGGGCGGCTACCCCGAACACCGGGGAGCTGTTTTTT. This sequence joins TRBV20-1 and TRBJ2-2; the D is unclear. The CDR3 loop spans 15 amino acids. Trimming removed 3 bases at V and 0 bases at J, with 11 bases between. CDR1 is DFQATT, CDR2 SNEGSKA, per germline (reference sequence).

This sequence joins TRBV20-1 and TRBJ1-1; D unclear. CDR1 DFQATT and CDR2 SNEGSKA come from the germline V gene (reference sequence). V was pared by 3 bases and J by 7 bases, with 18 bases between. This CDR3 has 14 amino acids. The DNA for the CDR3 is TGCAGTGCTAGGACCCTCGGGGAAGTTGGTGAAGCTTTCTTT. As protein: CSARTLGEVGEAFF.

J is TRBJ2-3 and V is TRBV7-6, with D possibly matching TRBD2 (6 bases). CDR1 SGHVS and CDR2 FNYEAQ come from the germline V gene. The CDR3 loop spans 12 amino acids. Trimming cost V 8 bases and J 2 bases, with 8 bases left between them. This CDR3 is CASGGDTDTQYF. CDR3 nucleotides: TGTGCCAGCGGCGGGGACACAGATACGCAGTATTTT.